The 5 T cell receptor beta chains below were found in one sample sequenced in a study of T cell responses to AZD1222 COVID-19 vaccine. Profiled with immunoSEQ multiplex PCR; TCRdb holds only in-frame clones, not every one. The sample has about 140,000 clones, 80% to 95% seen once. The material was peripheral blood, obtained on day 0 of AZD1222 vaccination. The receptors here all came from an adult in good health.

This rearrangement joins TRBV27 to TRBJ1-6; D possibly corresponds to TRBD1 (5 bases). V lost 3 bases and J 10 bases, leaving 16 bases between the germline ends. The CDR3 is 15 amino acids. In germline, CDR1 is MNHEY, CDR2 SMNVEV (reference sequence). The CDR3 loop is CASSFLWQGVSPLHF. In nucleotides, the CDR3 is TGTGCCAGCAGTTTTCTTTGGCAGGGAGTATCACCCCTCCACTTT.

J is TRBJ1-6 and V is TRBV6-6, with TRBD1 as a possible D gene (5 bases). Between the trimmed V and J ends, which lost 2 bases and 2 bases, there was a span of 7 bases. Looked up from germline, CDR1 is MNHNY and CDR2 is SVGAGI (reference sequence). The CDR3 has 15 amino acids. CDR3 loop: CASSYAQAYNSPLHF. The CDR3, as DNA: TGTGCCAGCAGTTACGCACAGGCCTATAATTCACCCCTCCACTTT.

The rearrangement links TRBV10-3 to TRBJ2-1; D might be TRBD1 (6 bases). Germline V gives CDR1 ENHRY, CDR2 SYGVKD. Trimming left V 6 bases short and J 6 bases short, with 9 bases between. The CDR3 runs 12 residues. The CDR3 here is CAIREGGNEQFF. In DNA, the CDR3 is TGTGCCATCAGGGAAGGGGGCAATGAGCAGTTCTTC.

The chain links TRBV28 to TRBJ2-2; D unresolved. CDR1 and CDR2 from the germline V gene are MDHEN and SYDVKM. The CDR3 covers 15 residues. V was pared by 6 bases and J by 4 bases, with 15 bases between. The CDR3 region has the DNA TGTGCCAGCAGCAGCCTCCGGGCCCCCACCGGGGAGCTGTTTTTT. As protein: CASSSLRAPTGELFF.

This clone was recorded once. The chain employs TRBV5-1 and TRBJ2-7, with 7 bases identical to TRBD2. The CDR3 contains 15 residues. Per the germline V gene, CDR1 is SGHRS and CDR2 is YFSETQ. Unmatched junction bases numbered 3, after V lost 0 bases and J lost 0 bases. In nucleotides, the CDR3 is TGCGCCAGCAGCTTGGAGGGAGGGAGCTCCTACGAGCAGTACTTC. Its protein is CASSLEGGSSYEQYF.